Listed below are T cell receptor beta chains from one sample, sequenced in a study of cytomegalovirus exposure and HLA in healthy donors. Clones were sequenced by immunoSEQ multiplex PCR, and TCRdb holds only the in-frame ones, with some missing. The table lists roughly 150,000 clones, approximately 62% of them singletons, with 1.5% to 2% in the top ten. Specimen: PBMCs. These receptor sequences come from a human donor in good health. Each CDR3 is given with its conserved first and last residue. A D gene is named only where the DNA matches it firmly. Clone sizes are given selectively: once, few, many, or a class where the clone is expanded.

clone_size,v_call,j_call,d_call,cdr3_aa,cdr3_nt
.,TRBV19,TRBJ1-5,.,CASSILGVQPQHF,TGTGCCAGTAGTATACTAGGGGTTCAGCCCCAGCATTTT
.,TRBV19,TRBJ1-1,.,CASSTPGNTEAFF,TGTGCCAGTAGTACCCCAGGGAACACTGAAGCTTTCTTT
.,TRBV28,TRBJ2-2,TRBD1,CASSLGQVNTGELFF,TGTGCCAGCAGTTTGGGACAGGTGAACACCGGGGAGCTGTTTTTT
few,TRBV6-1,TRBJ1-3,.,CASSEALWTRAGNTIYF,TGTGCCAGCAGTGAAGCGCTTTGGACAAGAGCTGGAAACACCATATATTTT
.,TRBV15,TRBJ2-7,TRBD2,CATSRDVSGTYEQYF,TGTGCCACCAGCAGAGATGTTAGCGGGACCTACGAGCAGTACTTC
.,TRBV6-4,TRBJ1-3,.,CATPKIARWSGNTIYF,TGTGCCACCCCAAAGATAGCCCGCTGGTCTGGAAACACCATATATTTT
.,TRBV29-1,TRBJ2-1,TRBD2,CSVAASGSPNEQFF,TGCAGCGTCGCAGCTAGCGGGAGTCCCAATGAGCAGTTCTTC
.,TRBV2,TRBJ1-5,TRBD1,CASSVAGGTQPQHF,TGTGCCAGCAGTGTGGCAGGGGGGACTCAGCCCCAGCATTTT
few,TRBV5-1,TRBJ2-5,TRBD1,CASSSPRQGPQETQYF,TGCGCCAGCAGCTCTCCCCGACAGGGCCCTCAAGAGACCCAGTACTTC
.,TRBV5-4,TRBJ2-1,.,CASSFGGMSSYNEQFF,TGTGCCAGCAGCTTCGGGGGAATGAGCTCCTACAATGAGCAGTTCTTC
.,TRBV7-2,TRBJ2-3,TRBD2,CASSLAVAGKDTQYF,TGTGCCAGCAGCTTAGCGGTAGCGGGAAAAGATACGCAGTATTTT
.,TRBV6-5,TRBJ2-3,.,CASSYSGSSTDAQYF,TGTGCCAGCAGTTACTCTGGGTCTAGCACAGATGCGCAGTATTTT
once,TRBV27,TRBJ1-3,.,CASSLRPGNTIYF,TGTGCCAGCAGTTTGAGGCCTGGAAACACCATATATTTT
once,TRBV4-1,TRBJ2-7,TRBD2,CASSRTIAGGSHEQYF,TGCGCCAGCAGCCGAACGATAGCGGGAGGGAGCCACGAGCAGTACTTC
.,TRBV5-6,TRBJ1-2,.,CASSSLAGGVYGYTF,TGTGCCAGCAGCTCCCTAGCGGGGGGAGTCTATGGCTACACCTTC
.,TRBV6-5,TRBJ1-2,.,CASSYFQRQRNYGYTF,TGTGCCAGCAGTTACTTCCAGAGGCAGCGGAATTATGGCTACACCTTC
.,TRBV28,TRBJ1-4,.,CASSQGSRINEKLFF,TGTGCCAGCAGTCAGGGGAGCAGGATAAATGAAAAACTGTTTTTT
few,TRBV7-2,TRBJ1-1,.,CASSFRQGTEAFF,TGTGCCAGCAGTTTTAGGCAGGGCACTGAAGCTTTCTTT
.,TRBV6-6,TRBJ2-7,TRBD1,CASSYSDRGNYEQYF,TGTGCCAGCAGTTACTCGGACAGGGGAAACTACGAGCAGTACTTC
.,TRBV19,TRBJ2-6,.,CASSIEGPGSRANVLTF,TGTGCCAGTAGTATAGAGGGGCCAGGGTCCAGGGCCAACGTCCTGACTTTC
.,TRBV5-6,TRBJ2-3,.,CASSSAPSTSTDTQYF,TGTGCCAGCTCTAGCGCCCCGTCTACTAGCACAGATACGCAGTATTTT
.,TRBV10-3,TRBJ2-1,TRBD1,CAINTRTGNSEQFF,TGTGCCATCAACACCAGGACAGGGAATAGTGAGCAGTTCTTC
.,TRBV2,TRBJ2-1,TRBD1,CASSVDRAGNEQFF,TGTGCCAGCAGTGTAGACAGGGCGGGCAATGAGCAGTTCTTC
.,TRBV27,TRBJ1-4,.,CASSYSRGQLNEKLFF,TGTGCCAGCAGTTACTCCCGGGGACAACTAAATGAAAAACTGTTTTTT
few,TRBV4-1,TRBJ2-3,.,CASSQEWGADTQYF,TGCGCCAGCAGCCAAGAATGGGGGGCAGATACGCAGTATTTT
few,TRBV18,TRBJ1-1,.,CASSPGRGFTEAFF,TGTGCCAGCTCACCGGGCAGGGGTTTTACTGAAGCTTTCTTT
.,TRBV11-2,TRBJ1-5,TRBD1,CASSRRCRDRGNQPQHF,TGTGCCAGCAGCCGCCGCTGCCGGGACAGGGGCAATCAGCCCCAGCATTTT
.,TRBV5-1,TRBJ2-2,TRBD2,CASSLTSGSFGELFF,TGCGCCAGCAGCTTGACTAGCGGGAGTTTCGGGGAGCTGTTTTTT
.,TRBV9,TRBJ2-1,TRBD1,CASSVGGGWDNEQFF,TGTGCCAGCAGCGTAGGAGGGGGCTGGGACAATGAGCAGTTCTTC
.,TRBV5-1,TRBJ1-4,.,CASSRKGVTNEKLFF,TGCGCCAGCAGCAGGAAGGGAGTAACTAATGAAAAACTGTTTTTT
.,TRBV28,TRBJ2-7,TRBD2,CASSLWGGTASYEQYF,TGTGCCAGCAGTTTATGGGGAGGGACCGCGAGCTACGAGCAGTACTTC
.,TRBV18,TRBJ2-4,.,CASSPEQGRVVNIQYF,TGTGCCAGCTCACCGGAACAGGGACGTGTAGTGAACATTCAGTACTTC
.,TRBV28,TRBJ1-5,TRBD1,CASSFSQDRGRRPQHF,TGTGCCAGCAGTTTTTCCCAAGACAGGGGAAGACGGCCCCAGCATTTT
.,TRBV28,TRBJ2-7,TRBD1,CASSSIGQGGYEQYF,TGTGCCAGCAGTTCGATTGGACAGGGTGGCTACGAGCAGTACTTC
.,TRBV7-3,TRBJ2-2,.,CASSLTGLAGTGELFF,TGTGCCAGCAGCCTAACGGGACTTGCGGGGACCGGGGAGCTGTTTTTT
.,TRBV27,TRBJ2-3,.,CASSLSRTERTDTQYF,TGTGCCAGCAGTTTATCCCGGACAGAACGCACAGATACGCAGTATTTT
.,TRBV5-1,TRBJ1-4,.,CASSYGTSREKLFF,TGCGCCAGCAGTTACGGGACATCTCGGGAAAAACTGTTTTTT
.,TRBV5-1,TRBJ2-5,TRBD2,CASSLEVGRGETQYF,TGCGCCAGCAGCTTGGAGGTCGGGAGGGGAGAGACCCAGTACTTC
few,TRBV5-1,TRBJ2-6,.,CASSLAAGANVLTF,TGCGCCAGCAGCTTGGCGGCTGGGGCCAACGTCCTGACTTTC
few,TRBV6-4,TRBJ2-1,.,CASSETDYNEQFF,TGTGCCAGCAGTGAGACAGACTACAATGAGCAGTTCTTC
.,TRBV7-2,TRBJ2-7,TRBD2,CASSSASGRAYEQYF,TGTGCCAGCAGCAGTGCGAGCGGGAGAGCCTACGAGCAGTACTTC
.,TRBV25-1,TRBJ2-2,TRBD1,CASGQGNTGELFF,TGTGCCTCGGGACAGGGGAACACCGGGGAGCTGTTTTTT
.,TRBV9,TRBJ1-3,.,CASSPEGGAGNTIYF,TGTGCCAGCAGCCCCGAGGGGGGGGCAGGAAACACCATATATTTT
.,TRBV9,TRBJ2-7,TRBD2,CASSGQAGDQWEQYF,TGTGCCAGCAGCGGTCAAGCGGGAGATCAGTGGGAGCAGTACTTC
once,TRBV5-6,TRBJ2-3,TRBD1,CASSFIRGPSSTDTQYF,TGTGCCAGCAGCTTTATAAGGGGGCCTAGCTCCACAGATACGCAGTATTTT
few,TRBV7-9,TRBJ2-2,TRBD1,CASSLGGGQGLSELFF,TGTGCCAGCAGCCTAGGAGGTGGACAGGGTCTTTCGGAGCTGTTTTTT
few,TRBV11-3,TRBJ2-7,TRBD2,CASSPGEEGTSELYEQYF,TGTGCCAGCAGCCCAGGGGAGGAGGGGACTAGCGAACTCTACGAGCAGTACTTC
once,TRBV27,TRBJ2-2,TRBD2,CASSLEAGGFGELFF,TGTGCCAGCAGTTTGGAAGCGGGAGGGTTCGGGGAGCTGTTTTTT
.,TRBV14,TRBJ2-2,.,CASSHHEQGDTGELFF,TGTGCCAGCAGCCATCACGAACAGGGCGACACCGGGGAGCTGTTTTTT
.,TRBV28,TRBJ1-2,.,CASLTEGVYGYTF,TGTGCCAGCCTAACCGAAGGAGTCTATGGCTACACCTTC
.,TRBV4-1,TRBJ2-7,TRBD1,CASSQAFPGTGPYEQYF,TGCGCCAGCAGCCAGGCGTTTCCCGGGACAGGGCCTTACGAGCAGTACTTC
.,TRBV28,TRBJ2-5,.,CASSLTEQETQYF,TGTGCCAGCAGTTTAACAGAACAAGAGACCCAGTACTTC
.,TRBV11-3,TRBJ2-1,TRBD1,CASSGRTGYNEQFF,TGTGCCAGCAGCGGGAGGACAGGGTACAATGAGCAGTTCTTC
few,TRBV28,TRBJ2-7,TRBD2,CASTGLAAGEQYF,TGTGCCAGCACTGGACTAGCGGCGGGAGAGCAGTACTTC
few,TRBV29-1,TRBJ2-3,.,CSVEFGGMRTF,TGCAGCGTTGAATTTGGCGGGATGCGAACCTTT
.,TRBV19,TRBJ2-1,TRBD2,CASSRGTSGNEQFF,TGTGCCAGTAGTAGAGGGACTAGCGGCAATGAGCAGTTCTTC
once,TRBV5-8,TRBJ2-2,.,CASSFMGVLQGSNTGELFF,TGTGCCAGCAGCTTTATGGGGGTATTGCAGGGGTCGAACACCGGGGAGCTGTTTTTT
few,TRBV28,TRBJ2-1,.,CASSLGHNEQFF,TGTGCCAGCAGTTTGGGCCACAATGAGCAGTTCTTC
.,TRBV5-6,TRBJ2-7,TRBD1,CASSLDRTGRSYEQYF,TGTGCCAGCAGCTTGGATAGGACAGGCCGCTCCTACGAGCAGTACTTC
.,TRBV28,TRBJ2-1,TRBD2,CASRRTSGHNEQFF,TGTGCCAGCAGACGGACTAGCGGGCACAATGAGCAGTTCTTC